This T cell receptor beta chain was captured in a study of blood T cell repertoires in COVID-19. This CDR3 spans 15 amino acids. V lost 7 bases to trimming and J lost 5 bases; unmatched junction nucleotides: 10. CDR1 and CDR2 (germline): SNHLY, FYNNEI. Using immunoSEQ multiplex PCR, the repertoire was profiled, and TCRdb retains in-frame clones only, with some absent. The data show roughly 250,000 clones, with roughly 88% seen just once and 4.3% held by the top ten. Material: PBMCs or T cells enriched from blood (not recorded which). The genes are TRBV2 and TRBJ2-1; 8 bases map to TRBD2. The receptor's source is a woman aged 25 to 39 who had recovered from COVID-19. CDR3 region: CASTSPSGSNNEQFF. The CDR3 nucleotides read TGTGCCAGCACTAGCCCAAGCGGGAGTAACAATGAGCAGTTCTTC.